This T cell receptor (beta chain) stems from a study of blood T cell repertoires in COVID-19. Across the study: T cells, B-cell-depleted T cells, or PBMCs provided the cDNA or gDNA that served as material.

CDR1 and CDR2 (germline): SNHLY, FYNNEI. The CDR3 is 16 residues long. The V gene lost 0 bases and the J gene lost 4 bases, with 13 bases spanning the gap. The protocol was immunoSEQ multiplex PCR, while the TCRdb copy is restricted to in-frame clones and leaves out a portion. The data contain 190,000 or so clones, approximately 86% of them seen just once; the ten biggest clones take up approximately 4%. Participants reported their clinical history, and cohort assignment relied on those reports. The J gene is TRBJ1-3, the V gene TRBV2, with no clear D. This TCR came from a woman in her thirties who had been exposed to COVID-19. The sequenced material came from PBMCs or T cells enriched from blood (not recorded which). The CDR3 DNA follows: TGTGCCAGCAGTGAAGCGCTTCGGGGTTACGGAAACACCATATATTTT. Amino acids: CASSEALRGYGNTIYF.